Each of the 27 T cell receptor beta chains below was sequenced from the same sample in a study of shared clonotypes between healthy human individuals. Only CD45RO-negative cells positively selected for CCR7 counted as naive CD8 cells, so terminally differentiated effector memory CD45RA+ cells were excluded. This table comes from immunoSEQ multiplex PCR, and its TCRdb copy is limited to in-frame clones, with some not included. The table has millions of clones, roughly 95% seen once; the top ten hold 0.85% to 1.3%. Specimen: naive CD8+ T cells sorted from blood. Receptors originate from a man younger than 35 in good health.

In this sample, this clone turned up once. The chain combines TRBV27 with TRBJ2-7; 8 bases are a match to TRBD2. The germline gives CDR1 MNHEY, CDR2 SMNVEV (reference sequence). The junction had 18 bases not matched to a gene; V was cut back by 10 bases and J by 7 bases. There are 15 residues in the CDR3. Here the CDR3 reads CATADEAGGTHEQYF. In DNA form, the CDR3 reads TGTGCCACCGCCGACGAGGCGGGGGGAACGCATGAGCAGTACTTC.

The rearrangement joins TRBV6-5 to TRBJ2-2, with 8 bases aligning to TRBD2. The CDR3 sequence is 13 residues long. The germline V gene encodes CDR1 MNHEY and CDR2 SVGAGI. Trimming removed 6 bases from V and 6 bases from J; junction bases left unmatched: 3. CDR3 loop: CASRPGGAGELFF. As DNA, the CDR3 is TGTGCCAGCAGACCCGGGGGGGCCGGGGAGCTGTTTTTT.

The chain recombines TRBV30 with TRBJ2-5; D might be TRBD1 (5 bases). The end of the DNA fits TRBJ2-7 better, so the J call may be wrong. CDR3 length: 14 residues. Germline CDR1 GTSNPN, CDR2 SVGIG (reference sequence). This CDR3 is CAWSPATVSYEQYF. The CDR3 DNA reads TGTGCCTGGAGTCCCGCGACAGTATCCTACGAGCAGTACTTC.

The chain joins TRBV15 to TRBJ1-2; D is unclear. CDR1 LNHNV and CDR2 YYDKDF come from the germline V gene (reference sequence). This CDR3 spans 15 amino acids. The ends were cut back, 0 bases at V and 8 bases at J, with 16 bases in the middle. CDR3 sequence (DNA): TGTGCCACCAGCAGAGACAGGACTCAGACTATCGGCTACACCTTC. Protein: CATSRDRTQTIGYTF.

J is TRBJ2-7 and V is TRBV13, with D hard to call. The CDR3 spans 14 residues. V lost 2 bases and J 0 bases, leaving 8 bases between the germline ends. Germline values: CDR1 PRHDT, CDR2 FYEKMQ (reference sequence). CDR3 DNA: TGTGCCAGCAGCTTATTGGGCAGCTCCTACGAGCAGTACTTC. Amino acid sequence: CASSLLGSSYEQYF.

The table lists this clone with a count of one. The chain combines TRBV2 with TRBJ2-1; D is perhaps TRBD2 (5 bases). Germline V lookup: CDR1 SNHLY, CDR2 FYNNEI. Trimming left V 8 bases short and J 0 bases short, with 11 bases between. The CDR3 sequence is 14 residues long. The CDR3 spells CASGSWSSYNEQFF. The CDR3 DNA reads as TGTGCCAGCGGGAGTTGGAGCTCCTACAATGAGCAGTTCTTC.

The chain carries TRBV29-1 and TRBJ2-7, with 10 positions matching TRBD1. Germline loops: CDR1 SQVTM, CDR2 ANQGSEA. The CDR3 length is 13 residues. The V gene end was trimmed by 7 bases and the J gene end by 3 bases; junction bases not matched to a gene: 6. CDR3: CSARTGGGYEQYF. CDR3 sequence (DNA): TGCAGCGCCCGGACAGGGGGAGGCTACGAGCAGTACTTC.

The count of this clone is one. CDR3 amino acids: CASSDRGMNTEAFF. CDR3 DNA: TGTGCCAGCAGCGACAGGGGCATGAACACTGAAGCTTTCTTT. The chain joins TRBV7-9 to TRBJ1-1, with 8 bases that match TRBD1. The CDR3 covers 14 residues. Unmatched junction bases numbered 2, after V lost 5 bases and J lost 0 bases. Germline assignment: CDR1 SEHNR and CDR2 FQNEAQ (reference sequence).

This chain connects TRBV7-9 to TRBJ2-1, with 8 positions matching TRBD1. Germline V gene data show CDR1 as SEHNR and CDR2 as FQNEAQ (reference sequence). Trimming removed 5 bases from V and 9 bases from J; junction bases left unmatched: 12. The length of the CDR3 is 15 residues. The CDR3 DNA is TGTGCCAGCAGCATTTTACCGGGACAGGTGGGTGAGCAGTTCTTC. As protein: CASSILPGQVGEQFF.

V usage is TRBV7-9 and J usage is TRBJ2-7; 9 nucleotides agree with TRBD1. The ends lost 5 bases at V and 5 bases at J; junction bases unmatched: 10. This CDR3 contains 15 residues. The germline V gene has CDR1 SEHNR and CDR2 FQNEAQ (reference sequence). DNA of the CDR3: TGTGCCAGCAGCCAGGGACAGGGTGGACCCCACGAGCAGTACTTC. Translation: CASSQGQGGPHEQYF.

The V and J genes are TRBV28 and TRBJ2-3; possible D gene TRBD1, 6 bases. Trimming took 6 bases from V and 2 from J, leaving 18 bases between them. The CDR3 contains 16 residues. The germline V gene has CDR1 MDHEN and CDR2 SYDVKM. The CDR3 reads CASSSSLMGATDTQYF. DNA of the CDR3: TGTGCCAGCAGCAGCTCCTTAATGGGGGCCACAGATACGCAGTATTTT.

V and J are TRBV5-6 and TRBJ1-4; possibly TRBD1 for D (6 bases). CDR3 length: 15 amino acids. The germline gives CDR1 SGHDT, CDR2 YYEEEE. With 2 bases removed from V and 5 bases from J, the gap between germline ends came to 13 bases. CDR3: CASSFRTDLNEKLFF. The CDR3 DNA reads TGTGCCAGCAGCTTCCGGACAGACTTAAATGAAAAACTGTTTTTT.

The chain carries TRBV27 and TRBJ2-7; perhaps TRBD1 as D (6 bases). Trimming took off 3 bases at V and 3 bases at J, with 12 bases between the two ends. The germline V gene encodes CDR1 MNHEY and CDR2 SMNVEV (reference sequence). This CDR3 region has 14 residues. In DNA form, the CDR3 reads TGTGCCAGCAGTTTCCGGGACAAACGCTACGAGCAGTACTTC. Protein: CASSFRDKRYEQYF.

The chain employs TRBV7-9 and TRBJ1-1, with D unclear. The CDR3 spans 14 residues. Germline lookup yields CDR1 SEHNR and CDR2 FQNEAQ (reference sequence). V lost 2 bases and J lost 4, with 11 bases in between. CDR3 DNA: TGTGCCAGCAGCTTACCCGGCACGATCACTGAAGCTTTCTTT. Protein sequence: CASSLPGTITEAFF.

This clone occurred once. J is TRBJ2-7 and V is TRBV4-3, with D perhaps matching TRBD1 (6 bases). The CDR3 extends over 13 amino acids. Germline CDR1 is LGHNA and CDR2 is YSLEER. Trimming cost V 2 bases and J 6 bases, with 11 bases left between them. CDR3 region: CASSQLDRPEQYF. CDR3 nucleotides: TGCGCCAGCAGCCAACTCGACAGGCCCGAGCAGTACTTC.

The gene calls are TRBV27 and TRBJ2-2, with TRBD1 identical over 10 bases. CDR1 and CDR2 (germline): MNHEY, SMNVEV (reference sequence). Losses at the gene ends were 8 bases for V and 4 bases for J; bases not matched to a gene: 10. CDR3 length equals 16 residues. CDR3 in amino acids: CASGDRDRGVTGELFF. DNA for the CDR3: TGTGCCAGCGGAGACCGGGACAGGGGAGTCACCGGGGAGCTGTTTTTT.

In DNA form, the CDR3 reads TGTGCCAGCAGGGGACTAGCGGGAGATGAGACCCAGTACTTC. It specifies CASRGLAGDETQYF. V gene TRBV11-2 combines with J gene TRBJ2-5, with 14 bases that match TRBD2. Germline V gene lookup returns CDR1 SGHAT and CDR2 FQNNGV. Trimming at V came to 6 bases and at J to 5 bases, leaving 2 bases not matched to a gene. The CDR3 is 14 residues long.

The rearrangement joins TRBV19 to TRBJ1-1; the match to TRBD1 covers 9 bases. Germline CDR1 reads LNHDA; CDR2 reads SQIVND (reference sequence). V was clipped by 3 bases and J by 11 bases; unmatched bases: 7. The CDR3 extends over 13 amino acids. CDR3 protein: CASSIATGGTAFF. CDR3 DNA sequence: TGTGCCAGTAGTATCGCGACAGGGGGAACGGCTTTCTTT.

The chain has TRBV6-5 and TRBJ2-1; D is undetermined. The V end lost 5 bases, the J end lost 6 bases, and 11 bases lay between the germline ends. CDR1 and CDR2 from the germline V gene are MNHEY and SVGAGI. The CDR3 sequence is 13 residues long. This chain's CDR3 is CASSTPGLNEQFF. The CDR3 DNA follows: TGTGCCAGCAGTACCCCGGGTCTCAATGAGCAGTTCTTC.

The genes are TRBV30 and TRBJ1-1; 8 bases are a match to TRBD1. The junction had 4 bases not matched to a gene; V was cut back by 3 bases and J by 4 bases. This CDR3 is 13 amino acids long. The germline V gene has CDR1 GTSNPN and CDR2 SVGIG (reference sequence). The CDR3 loop is CAWSPGGLTEAFF. The CDR3 nucleotides are TGTGCCTGGAGCCCAGGGGGCCTCACTGAAGCTTTCTTT.

This chain links TRBV7-6 with TRBJ1-1; D is unresolved. V was pared by 0 bases and J by 0 bases, with 8 bases between. The germline V gene has CDR1 SGHVS and CDR2 FNYEAQ. This CDR3 has 15 residues. The DNA for the CDR3 is TGTGCCAGCAGCTTAGCTGCCGACCTGAACACTGAAGCTTTCTTT. It codes for CASSLAADLNTEAFF. Full variable domain (remainder filled in from reference TRBV7-6 and TRBJ1-1): GAGVSQSPRYKVTKRGQDVALRCDPISGHVSLYWYRQALGQGPEFLTYFNYEAQQDKSGLPNDRFSAERPEGSISTLTIQRTEQRDSAMYRCASSLAADLNTEAFFGQGTRLTVV.

The rearrangement joins TRBV9 to TRBJ2-7; the D gene is possibly TRBD2 (6 bases). In germline, CDR1 is SGDLS, CDR2 YYNGEE. The CDR3 contains 15 residues. The germline V and J ends were trimmed by 0 bases and 3 bases, with 13 bases remaining between them. The CDR3 nucleotides are TGTGCCAGCAGCGTAGCTGGGGAGGCCCTCTACGAGCAGTACTTC. It translates to CASSVAGEALYEQYF.

The V call is TRBV10-3, the J call TRBJ1-2, with TRBD1 identical over 9 bases. The V gene's germline CDR1 is ENHRY and CDR2 SYGVKD. The CDR3 covers 16 residues. The V and J ends lost 10 bases and 2 bases, in that order; junction bases with no gene match: 14. As DNA, the CDR3 is TGTGCCACCCTTGGACAGGGGACGCGCAGGAACTATGGCTACACCTTC. It translates to CATLGQGTRRNYGYTF.

The chain has TRBV6-5 and TRBJ1-1; no clear D gene. The V end was cut by 5 bases, the J end by 5 bases, with 12 bases between. The CDR3 has 13 amino acids. Germline V gene sequence: CDR1 MNHEY, CDR2 SVGAGI. CDR3: CASSSKKWTEAFF. CDR3 bases: TGTGCCAGCAGTAGTAAGAAATGGACTGAAGCTTTCTTT.

For the CDR3, the DNA is TGTGCCAGCAGCCTGTCGGGCTATTGGTACGAGCAGTACTTC. It specifies CASSLSGYWYEQYF. The V and J genes are TRBV14 and TRBJ2-7, with D unclear. Trimming left V 4 bases short and J 4 bases short, with 14 bases between. From germline, CDR1 is SGHDN and CDR2 FVKESK. This CDR3 is built from 14 residues.

V gene TRBV9 combines with J gene TRBJ2-5, with 8 nucleotides matching TRBD2. CDR1 and CDR2 (germline): SGDLS, YYNGEE. The CDR3 has 18 residues. V dropped 1 base and J dropped 5; count of bases not matched to a gene: 16. DNA for the CDR3: TGTGCCAGCAGCGTAACCCTTGACGGGACTAGGGGGATCGAGACCCAGTACTTC. Protein product: CASSVTLDGTRGIETQYF.

V gene TRBV27 combines with J gene TRBJ2-1, with 12 bases identical to TRBD2. This CDR3 has 16 amino acids. Trimming took 5 bases from V and 5 from J; bases not matched to a gene: 7. Looked up from germline, CDR1 is MNHEY and CDR2 is SMNVEV (reference sequence). Here the CDR3 reads CASSPGTSGRHNEQFF. CDR3 bases: TGTGCCAGCAGTCCGGGGACTAGCGGGCGACACAATGAGCAGTTCTTC.